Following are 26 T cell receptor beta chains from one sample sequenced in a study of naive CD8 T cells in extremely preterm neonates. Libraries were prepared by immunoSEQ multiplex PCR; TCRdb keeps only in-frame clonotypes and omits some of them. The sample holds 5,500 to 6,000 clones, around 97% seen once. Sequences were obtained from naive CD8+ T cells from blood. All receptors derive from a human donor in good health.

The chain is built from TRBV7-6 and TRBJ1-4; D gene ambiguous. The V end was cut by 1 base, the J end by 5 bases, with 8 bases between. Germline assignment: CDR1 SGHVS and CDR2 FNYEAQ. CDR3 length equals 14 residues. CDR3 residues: CASSLGRRNEKLFF. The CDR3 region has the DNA TGTGCCAGCAGCTTAGGAAGGAGGAATGAAAAACTGTTTTTT.

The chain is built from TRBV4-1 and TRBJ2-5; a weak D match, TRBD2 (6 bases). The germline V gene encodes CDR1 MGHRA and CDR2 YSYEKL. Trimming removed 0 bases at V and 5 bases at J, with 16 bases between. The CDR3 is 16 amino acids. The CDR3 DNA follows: TGCGCCAGCAGCCAAGATTGGCCGGGAGTAGGGGAGACCCAGTACTTC. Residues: CASSQDWPGVGETQYF.

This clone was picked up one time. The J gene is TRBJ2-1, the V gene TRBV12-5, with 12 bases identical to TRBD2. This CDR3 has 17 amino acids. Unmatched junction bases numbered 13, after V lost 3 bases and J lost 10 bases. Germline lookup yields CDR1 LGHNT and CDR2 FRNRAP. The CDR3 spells CASGFSGLAGGLEEQFF. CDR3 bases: TGTGCTAGTGGTTTCTCTGGTCTAGCGGGAGGGTTAGAGGAGCAGTTCTTC.

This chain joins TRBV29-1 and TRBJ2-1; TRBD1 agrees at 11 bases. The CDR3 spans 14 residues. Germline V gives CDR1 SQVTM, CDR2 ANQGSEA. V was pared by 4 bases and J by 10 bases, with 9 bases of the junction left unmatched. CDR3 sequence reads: CSVGGGTGGREQFF. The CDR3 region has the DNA TGCAGCGTTGGGGGCGGGACAGGGGGTCGCGAGCAGTTCTTC.

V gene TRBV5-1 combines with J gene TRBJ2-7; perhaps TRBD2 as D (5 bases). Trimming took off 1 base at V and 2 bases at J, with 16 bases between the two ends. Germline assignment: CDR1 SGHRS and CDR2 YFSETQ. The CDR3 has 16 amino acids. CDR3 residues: CASSLNPGVITYEQYF. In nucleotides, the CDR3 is TGCGCCAGCAGCTTGAACCCCGGGGTAATCACCTACGAGCAGTACTTC.

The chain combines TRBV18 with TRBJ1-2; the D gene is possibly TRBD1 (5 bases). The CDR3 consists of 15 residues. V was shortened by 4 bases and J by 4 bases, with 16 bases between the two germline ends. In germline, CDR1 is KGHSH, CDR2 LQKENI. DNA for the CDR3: TGTGCCAGCTCACAGCCGACAGAATGGACCTATGGCTACACCTTC. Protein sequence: CASSQPTEWTYGYTF.

CDR3 residues: CASSQGGGQETQYF. The DNA of the CDR3 is TGCGCCAGCAGCCAAGGGGGGGGGCAGGAGACCCAGTACTTC. V is TRBV4-3 and J is TRBJ2-5, with D perhaps matching TRBD2 (7 bases). Germline V lookup: CDR1 LGHNA, CDR2 YSLEER. V was clipped by 1 base and J by 5 bases, with 11 bases between them. CDR3 length equals 14 residues.

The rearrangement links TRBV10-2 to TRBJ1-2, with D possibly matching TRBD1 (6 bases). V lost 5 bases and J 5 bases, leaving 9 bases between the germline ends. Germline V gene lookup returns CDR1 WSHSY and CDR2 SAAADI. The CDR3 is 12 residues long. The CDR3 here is CASSNQGYGYTF. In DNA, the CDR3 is TGCGCCAGCAGTAACCAGGGGTATGGCTACACCTTC.

CDR3 nucleotides: TGTGCCAGCAGCTCCTGGACTAGCGGGAGTTCAGATACGCAGTATTTT. It codes for CASSSWTSGSSDTQYF. This chain links TRBV11-3 with TRBJ2-3, with TRBD2 identical over 13 bases. The CDR3 is 16 residues long. CDR1 and CDR2 (germline): SGHNT, YENEEA. V shed 4 bases, J shed 4 bases, and the junction held 5 bases outside the gene matches. The full variable domain, in which reference TRBV11-3 and TRBJ2-3 provide the parts outside the CDR3, is EAGVVQSPRYKIIEKKQPVAFWCNPISGHNTLYWYLQNLGQGPELLIRYENEEAVDDSQLPKDRFSAERLKGVDSTLKIQPAELGDSAVYLCASSSWTSGSSDTQYFGPGTRLTVL.

The CDR3 region is CASSQRTGWTEAFF. The CDR3, as DNA: TGTGCCAGTAGTCAACGGACGGGGTGGACTGAAGCTTTCTTT. The chain joins TRBV19 to TRBJ1-1; D is unclear. In germline, CDR1 is LNHDA, CDR2 SQIVND (reference sequence). V was clipped by 5 bases and J by 5 bases, with 15 bases between them. There are 14 residues in the CDR3.

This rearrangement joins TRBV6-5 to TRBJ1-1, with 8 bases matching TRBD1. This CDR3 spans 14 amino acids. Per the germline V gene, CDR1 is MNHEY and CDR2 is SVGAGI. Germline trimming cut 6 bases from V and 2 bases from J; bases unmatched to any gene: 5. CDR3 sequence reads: CASRPDRGNTEAFF. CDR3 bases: TGTGCCAGCAGACCCGACAGGGGTAACACTGAAGCTTTCTTT.

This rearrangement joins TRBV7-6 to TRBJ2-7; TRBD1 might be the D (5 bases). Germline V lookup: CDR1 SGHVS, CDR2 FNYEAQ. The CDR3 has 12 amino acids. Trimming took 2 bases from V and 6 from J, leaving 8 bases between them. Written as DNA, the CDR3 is TGTGCCAGCAGCTTACAGGGCGGCGAGCAGTACTTC. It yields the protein CASSLQGGEQYF.

The CDR3 sequence is CASSFLGTSGGSSYNEQFF. The CDR3 DNA sequence: TGTGCCAGCAGTTTTCTAGGGACTAGCGGGGGTAGCTCCTACAATGAGCAGTTCTTC. The chain has TRBV28 and TRBJ2-1; 14 bases agree with TRBD2. Germline V lookup: CDR1 MDHEN, CDR2 SYDVKM. The CDR3 is 19 residues long. Trimming at V came to 3 bases and at J to 0 bases, leaving 7 bases not matched to a gene.

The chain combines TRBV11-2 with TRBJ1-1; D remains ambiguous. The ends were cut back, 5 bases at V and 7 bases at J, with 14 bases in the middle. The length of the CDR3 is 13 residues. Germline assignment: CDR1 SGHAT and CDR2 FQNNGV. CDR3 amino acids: CASSNPGTGEAFF. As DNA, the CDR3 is TGTGCCAGCAGCAACCCAGGAACCGGTGAAGCTTTCTTT.

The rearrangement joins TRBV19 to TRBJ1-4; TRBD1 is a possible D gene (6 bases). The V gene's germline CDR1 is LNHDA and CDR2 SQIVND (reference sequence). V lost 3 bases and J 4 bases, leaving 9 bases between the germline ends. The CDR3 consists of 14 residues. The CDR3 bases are TGTGCCAGTAGTATCCACAGGGATAATGAAAAACTGTTTTTT. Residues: CASSIHRDNEKLFF.

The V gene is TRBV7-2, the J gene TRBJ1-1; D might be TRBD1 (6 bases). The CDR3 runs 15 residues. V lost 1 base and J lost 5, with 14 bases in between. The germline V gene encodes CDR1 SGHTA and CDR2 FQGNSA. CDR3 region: CASSLEAWQGTEAFF. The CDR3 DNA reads TGTGCCAGCAGCTTAGAAGCGTGGCAGGGGACTGAAGCTTTCTTT.

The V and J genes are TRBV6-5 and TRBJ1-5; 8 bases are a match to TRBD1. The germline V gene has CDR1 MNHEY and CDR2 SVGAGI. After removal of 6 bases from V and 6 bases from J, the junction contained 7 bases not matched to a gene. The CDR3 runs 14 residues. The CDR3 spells CASSPRQGIQPQHF. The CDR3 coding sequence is TGTGCCAGCAGCCCTCGACAGGGGATTCAGCCCCAGCATTTT.

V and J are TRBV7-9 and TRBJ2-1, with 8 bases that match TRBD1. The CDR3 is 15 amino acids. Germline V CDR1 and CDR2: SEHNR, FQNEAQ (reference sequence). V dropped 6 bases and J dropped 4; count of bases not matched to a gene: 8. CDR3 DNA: TGTGCCAGCAGGGCCGACAGGGGCTGGTACAATGAGCAGTTCTTC. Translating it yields CASRADRGWYNEQFF. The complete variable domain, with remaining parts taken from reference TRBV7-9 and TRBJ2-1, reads DTGVSQNPRHKITKRGQNVTFRCDPISEHNRLYWYRQTLGQGPEFLTYFQNEAQLEKSRLLSDRFSAERPKGSFSTLEIQRTEQGDSAMYLCASRADRGWYNEQFFGPGTRLTVL.

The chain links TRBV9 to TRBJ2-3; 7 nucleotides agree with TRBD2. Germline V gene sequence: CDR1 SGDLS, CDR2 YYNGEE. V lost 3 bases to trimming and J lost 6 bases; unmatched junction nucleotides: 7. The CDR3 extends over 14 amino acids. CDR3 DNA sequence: TGTGCCAGCAGCGAGAGGGGAGGGGCCGATACGCAGTATTTT. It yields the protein CASSERGGADTQYF. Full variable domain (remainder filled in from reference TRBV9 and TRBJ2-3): DSGVTQTPKHLITATGQRVTLRCSPRSGDLSVYWYQQSLDQGLQFLIQYYNGEERAKGNILERFSAQQFPDLHSELNLSSLELGDSALYFCASSERGGADTQYFGPGTRLTVL.

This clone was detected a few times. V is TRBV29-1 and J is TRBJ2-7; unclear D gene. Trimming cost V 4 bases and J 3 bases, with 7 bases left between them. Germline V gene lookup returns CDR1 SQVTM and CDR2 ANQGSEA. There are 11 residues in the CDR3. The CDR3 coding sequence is TGCAGCGTTGGTTGGAGCTACGAGCAGTACTTC. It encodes CSVGWSYEQYF.

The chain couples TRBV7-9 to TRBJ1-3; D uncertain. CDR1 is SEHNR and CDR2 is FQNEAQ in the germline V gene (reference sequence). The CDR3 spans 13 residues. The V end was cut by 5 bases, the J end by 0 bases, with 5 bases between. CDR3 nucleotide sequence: TGTGCCAGCAGCGAGAGCTCTGGAAACACCATATATTTT. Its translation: CASSESSGNTIYF.

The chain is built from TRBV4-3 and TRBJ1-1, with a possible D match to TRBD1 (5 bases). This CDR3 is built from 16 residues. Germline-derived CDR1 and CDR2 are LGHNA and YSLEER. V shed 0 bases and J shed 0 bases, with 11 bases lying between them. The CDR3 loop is CASSQDRARVNTEAFF. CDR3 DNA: TGCGCCAGCAGCCAAGATCGAGCCAGGGTGAACACTGAAGCTTTCTTT.

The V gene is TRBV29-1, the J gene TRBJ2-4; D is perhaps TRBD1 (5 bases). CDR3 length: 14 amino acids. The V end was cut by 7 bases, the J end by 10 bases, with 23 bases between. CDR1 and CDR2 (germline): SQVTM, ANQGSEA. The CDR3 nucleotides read TGCAGCGCGGCTGCTGGAAGGCAGGGCCCAATTCAGTACTTC. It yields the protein CSAAAGRQGPIQYF. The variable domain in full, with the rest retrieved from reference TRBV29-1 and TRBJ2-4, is SAVISQKPSRDICQRGTSLTIQCQVDSQVTMMFWYRQQPGQSLTLIATANQGSEATYESGFVIDKFPISRPNLTFSTLTVSNMSPEDSSIYLCSAAAGRQGPIQYFGAGTRLSVL.

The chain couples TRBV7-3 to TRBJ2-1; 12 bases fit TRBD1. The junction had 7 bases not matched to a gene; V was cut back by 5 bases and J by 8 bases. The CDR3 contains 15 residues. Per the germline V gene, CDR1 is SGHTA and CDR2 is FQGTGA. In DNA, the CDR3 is TGTGCCAGCAGCCAAGGTGGGACAGGGGGCGATGAGCAGTTCTTC. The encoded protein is CASSQGGTGGDEQFF.

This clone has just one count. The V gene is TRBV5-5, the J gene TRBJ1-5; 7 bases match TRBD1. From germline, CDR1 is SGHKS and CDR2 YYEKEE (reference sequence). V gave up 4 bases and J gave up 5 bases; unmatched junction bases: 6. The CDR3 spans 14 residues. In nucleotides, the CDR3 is TGTGCCAGCAGCCGTCCCGGGACAGATCAGCCCCAGCATTTT. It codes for CASSRPGTDQPQHF. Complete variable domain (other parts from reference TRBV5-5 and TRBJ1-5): DAGVTQSPTHLIKTRGQQVTLRCSPISGHKSVSWYQQVLGQGPQFIFQYYEKEERGRGNFPDRFSARQFPNYSSELNVNALLLGDSALYLCASSRPGTDQPQHFGDGTRLSIL.

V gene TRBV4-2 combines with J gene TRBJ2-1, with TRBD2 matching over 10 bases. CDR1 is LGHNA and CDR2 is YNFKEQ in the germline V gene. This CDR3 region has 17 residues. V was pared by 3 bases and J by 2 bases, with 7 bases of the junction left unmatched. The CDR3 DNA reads TGTGCCAGCAGCCAGGGTAGCGGGGGGTTCCCCTACAATGAGCAGTTCTTC. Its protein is CASSQGSGGFPYNEQFF.